Each of the 5 T cell receptor beta chains below was sequenced from the same sample in a study of CD8+ T cells in alopecia areata. After pooling, cutaneous lymph node cells were sorted with CD4, CD8alpha, NKG2D, NKG2ACE and other markers. As the sequencing template, cDNA was produced by extracting RNA and reverse transcribing it. Sequencing used immunoSEQ multiplex PCR; TCRdb keeps in-frame clones, though not all of them. The data show under 350,000 clones, with none appearing a single time. The specimen was CD4+ T cells sorted from a lymph node. These receptors were collected from a C3H/HeJ mouse with alopecia areata. This strain has MHC haplotype H2-k.

This clone was seen a few times. Mouse names are used for the genes. The read stops 4 residues short of the end of the CDR3; the missing end is completed from the germline J gene. This chain connects TRBV13-3 to TRBJ2-5; 8 bases line up with TRBD1. Unmatched junction bases numbered 5, after V lost 5 bases and J lost 0 bases. The length of the CDR3 is 15 residues. Germline CDR1 reads NNHDY; CDR2 reads SYVADS. The CDR3 protein is CASSLDRGNQDTQYF. CDR3 DNA, as far as it was read: TGTGCCAGCAGCCTCGACAGGGGTAACCAAGAC.

This clone was observed a handful of times. Genes here carry mouse names. From the germline J gene comes the end of the CDR3, since the read stops 4 residues before it. The V call is TRBV19, the J call TRBJ1-1; TRBD1 is a possible D gene (6 bases). The V end lost 6 bases, the J end lost 3 bases, and 9 bases lay between the germline ends. This CDR3 spans 12 amino acids. Germline-derived CDR1 and CDR2 are FNHDT and SITEND (reference sequence). The sequenced CDR3 bases are TGTGCCAGCAAAGGGGGGGACACA. Amino acids: CASKGGDT. The entire CDR3 reads CASKGGDTEVFF. Looking up the rest from reference TRBV19 and TRBJ1-1 gives the full variable domain: GGIITQTPKFLIGQEGQKLTLKCQQNFNHDTMYWYRQDSGKGLRLIYYSITENDLQKGDLSEGYDASREKKSSFSLTVTSAQKNEMAVFLCASKGGDTEVFFGKGTRLTVV.

On this clone: Mouse gene names and germline throughout. The read halts 4 residues ahead of the CDR3 end, with the missing end drawn from the germline J gene. V is TRBV31 and J is TRBJ2-1, with 12 bases identical to TRBD2. The trim removed 0 bases at V and 6 bases at J, leaving 3 bases unmatched. CDR3 length: 15 residues. Germline loops: CDR1 GKSSPN, CDR2 SITVG. Here the CDR3 reads CAWSLGTGGFAEQFF. Incomplete CDR3 DNA: TGTGCCTGGAGTCTGGGGACTGGGGGGTTTGCT. The whole variable domain, remainder taken from reference TRBV31 and TRBJ2-1, is AQTIHQWPVAEIKAVGSPLSLGCTIKGKSSPNLYWYWQATGGTLQQLFYSITVGQVESVVQLNLSASRPKDDQFILSTEKLLLSHSGFYLCAWSLGTGGFAEQFFGPGTRLTVL.

This clone showed up just a few times. Each gene name is a mouse one. The CDR3 is cut off 4 residues early in the read; its end comes from the germline J gene. The rearrangement links TRBV1 to TRBJ2-1; 10 bases align to TRBD2. V shed 3 bases, J shed 1 base, and the junction held 6 bases outside the gene matches. The length of the CDR3 is 17 residues. Germline V gene data show CDR1 as NSQYPW and CDR2 as LRSPGD (reference sequence). CDR3 protein: CTCSAPTGGGNYAEQFF. Partial CDR3 DNA: TGCACCTGCAGTGCGCCCACTGGGGGGGGAAACTATGCT.

There are a few counts of this clone. The genes and germline here are from mouse. The CDR3 goes on 4 residues after the read ends, and that part is filled in from the germline J gene. The chain is built from TRBV19 and TRBJ2-7, with 9 bases fitting TRBD2. The CDR3 runs 14 residues. Per germline, CDR1 FNHDT and CDR2 SITEND (reference sequence). The CDR3 region is CASRTLDWGYEQYF. The sequenced CDR3 bases are TGTGCCAGCAGAACTCTCGACTGGGGGTAT.